The clone carrying this TCR beta chain showed up many times. The antigen remains undetermined. Per germline, CDR1 LNHNV and CDR2 YYDKDF (reference sequence). The V and J ends lost 2 bases and 0 bases respectively, with 11 bases between them. This CDR3 has 16 residues. TCRdb processed the reads anew with MiXCR; each CDR3 protein has one entry. Of tens of thousands of distinct CDR3 sequences in the sample, around 21% are singletons; the top ten hold around 8.1%. The entry originates in a study of type 1 regulatory T cells. Points from the study as a whole: Compared with non-Tr1 cells, Tr1 cells showed a narrower TCR repertoire.

Sequenced sample: cultured type 1 regulatory T (Tr1) cells, either the whole culture or a sorted fraction (not recorded which). The TCR was taken from a human donor in good health. This chain connects TRBV15 to TRBJ1-3, with D possibly matching TRBD1 (6 bases). CDR3 DNA sequence: TGTGCCACCAGCAGAACCGGGACAAACTCTGGAAACACCATATATTTT. Amino acids: CATSRTGTNSGNTIYF.